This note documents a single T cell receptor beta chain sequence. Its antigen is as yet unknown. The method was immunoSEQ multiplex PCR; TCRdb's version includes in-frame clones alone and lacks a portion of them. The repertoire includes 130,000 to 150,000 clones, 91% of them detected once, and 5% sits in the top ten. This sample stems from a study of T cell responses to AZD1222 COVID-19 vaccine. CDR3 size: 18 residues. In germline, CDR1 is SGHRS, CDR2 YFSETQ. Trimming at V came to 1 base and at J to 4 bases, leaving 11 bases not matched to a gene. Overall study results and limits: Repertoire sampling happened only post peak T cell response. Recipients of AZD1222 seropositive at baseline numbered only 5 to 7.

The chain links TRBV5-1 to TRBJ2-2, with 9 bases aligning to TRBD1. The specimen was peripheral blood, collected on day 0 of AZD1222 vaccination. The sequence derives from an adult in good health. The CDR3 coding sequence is TGCGCCAGCAGCTTGATCCCCCCGGGACAGGGAGTCACCGGGGAGCTGTTTTTT. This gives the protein CASSLIPPGQGVTGELFF.